The clone carrying this TCR beta chain has a single count. Methods used by the authors: Cell counts per sample came from amplifying reference gene primers. Sequencing was performed with immunoSEQ multiplex PCR; in TCRdb, only in-frame clones are kept and a portion is missing. That table furnishes V, J and clone size, whereas the DNA furnished D and trimming. The sample lists 99,000 or so clones, about 80% seen once, with roughly 3.3% in the top ten. The record originates from a study of blood T cell repertoires in COVID-19. Whole-study context: Acute and convalescent COVID-19 specimens originated in the United States, Italy and Spain. PBMCs, B-cell-depleted T cells, or T cells provided the cDNA or gDNA that made up the material.

The germline V and J ends were trimmed by 4 bases and 5 bases, with 19 bases remaining between them. CDR1 SQVTM and CDR2 ANQGSEA come from the germline V gene. The CDR3 loop spans 15 amino acids. The sample was peripheral blood. The TCR originated in a woman older than 75 with active or convalescent COVID-19. V is TRBV29-1 and J is TRBJ2-3; TRBD1 is a possible D gene (5 bases). The CDR3 sequence: CSVGMARAFGDTQYF. The CDR3 coding sequence is TGCAGCGTTGGGATGGCCAGGGCCTTCGGAGATACGCAGTATTTT.